Listed below are T cell receptor beta chains from one sample, sequenced in a study of blood T cell repertoires in COVID-19. Clones were read by immunoSEQ multiplex PCR, and TCRdb kept only the in-frame ones, dropping some. The sample consists of more than 95,000 clones, roughly four fifths of them appearing once. The specimen sequenced was peripheral blood. These receptors were taken from a man aged 60 to 69 with acute or convalescent COVID-19. Each CDR3 is given with its conserved first and last residue. Fields, in order: clone size, D gene, J gene, V gene, CDR3 protein, CDR3 DNA. The D gene is left open where the match is weak. Not every row has a clone size; where given, it reads once, few, many or a size class.

>NA|TRBD1|TRBJ1-2|TRBV10-2
CASNDRGLGYTF
TGCGCCAGCAACGACAGGGGGTTAGGCTACACCTTC
>NA|NA|TRBJ2-3|TRBV30
CAWSQEVTDTQYF
TGTGCCTGGAGTCAGGAGGTCACAGATACGCAGTATTTT
>NA|TRBD1|TRBJ2-1|TRBV20-1
CSAKGAGEQFF
TGCAGTGCTAAGGGGGCGGGTGAGCAGTTCTTC
>few|NA|TRBJ2-7|TRBV27
CASSWGAGTYEQYF
TGTGCCAGCAGCTGGGGCGCCGGAACCTACGAGCAGTACTTC
>NA|TRBD1|TRBJ1-3|TRBV30
CAWSGQGTRNTIYF
TGTGCCTGGAGCGGACAGGGCACTCGAAACACCATATATTTT
>NA|NA|TRBJ1-2|TRBV28
CASSLGGYYGYTF
TGTGCCAGCAGTTTGGGGGGTTACTATGGCTACACCTTC
>NA|TRBD1|TRBJ1-2|TRBV18
CASSPRTGNSLGNYGYTF
TGTGCCAGCTCACCACGGACAGGGAATTCTTTGGGGAACTATGGCTACACCTTC
>NA|TRBD1|TRBJ2-7|TRBV5-1
CASSLGGTGKSYEQYF
TGCGCCAGCAGCTTGGGCGGGACAGGGAAATCCTACGAGCAGTACTTC
>NA|NA|TRBJ1-4|TRBV9
CASTPGRGTEKLFF
TGTGCCAGCACCCCCGGACGGGGGACTGAAAAACTGTTTTTT
>NA|TRBD2|TRBJ2-3|TRBV3-1/TRBV3-2
CASARTSGIGTDTQYF
TGTGCCAGCGCTCGGACTAGCGGGATAGGCACAGATACGCAGTATTTT
>NA|NA|TRBJ2-7|TRBV7-3
CASSAWAGDEQYF
TGTGCCAGCAGCGCGTGGGCCGGGGACGAGCAGTACTTC
>NA|NA|TRBJ1-1|TRBV18
CASSPTRLMNTEAFF
TGTGCCAGCTCGCCTACTCGTTTAATGAACACTGAAGCTTTCTTT
>NA|NA|TRBJ1-5|TRBV18
CASSPDKLQPQHF
TGTGCCAGCTCTCCGGACAAATTACAGCCCCAGCATTTT
>NA|TRBD2|TRBJ2-3|TRBV9
CASSVAGSGGTDTQYF
TGTGCCAGCAGCGTAGCTGGTAGCGGGGGCACAGATACGCAGTATTTT
>NA|TRBD1|TRBJ1-3|TRBV9
CASSAGQDSSGNTIYF
TGTGCCAGCAGCGCGGGACAGGATAGCTCTGGAAACACCATATATTTT
>NA|NA|TRBJ1-1|TRBV2
CASSEDRRTEAFF
TGTGCCAGCAGTGAAGACAGGCGGACTGAAGCTTTCTTT
>few|NA|TRBJ1-1|TRBV7-3
CASSLWGLEAFF
TGTGCCAGCAGCTTATGGGGCCTTGAAGCTTTCTTT
>NA|TRBD1|TRBJ1-1|TRBV19
CASSFGTGRNTEAFF
TGTGCCAGTAGTTTCGGGACAGGGCGGAACACTGAAGCTTTCTTT
>NA|NA|TRBJ1-1|TRBV19
CASSMRQSEAFF
TGTGCCAGTAGTATGCGGCAGTCTGAAGCTTTCTTT
>few|NA|TRBJ2-2|TRBV9
CASSGTGAGTGELFF
TGTGCCAGCAGCGGTACAGGGGCGGGGACCGGGGAGCTGTTTTTT
>NA|TRBD2|TRBJ2-1|TRBV28
CASRGGLAGVWGEQFF
TGTGCCAGCAGAGGGGGACTAGCGGGAGTTTGGGGTGAGCAGTTCTTC
>NA|TRBD1|TRBJ2-2|TRBV2
CASGGTGMNTGELFF
TGTGCCAGCGGCGGGACAGGGATGAACACCGGGGAGCTGTTTTTT
>NA|TRBD1|TRBJ1-2|TRBV28
CATTEGQGIYWSGYTF
TGTGCCACCACGGAGGGACAGGGGATTTATTGGTCTGGCTACACCTTC
>NA|TRBD1|TRBJ2-3|TRBV3-1/TRBV3-2
CASSLTGTGFTDTQYF
TGTGCCAGCAGCCTTACCGGGACAGGGTTCACAGATACGCAGTATTTT
>NA|NA|TRBJ1-2|TRBV2
CASIPGGGNYGYTF
TGTGCCAGCATTCCCGGGGGGGGGAACTATGGCTACACCTTC
>NA|TRBD2|TRBJ2-7|TRBV6-5
CASQPGGDRWEQYF
TGTGCCAGCCAACCGGGAGGTGACCGGTGGGAGCAGTACTTC
>NA|NA|TRBJ2-3|TRBV6-5
CASVGADTQYF
TGTGCCAGCGTTGGAGCAGATACGCAGTATTTT
>NA|TRBD1|TRBJ2-7|TRBV6-1
CASSEPGQTFYEQYF
TGTGCCAGCAGTGAACCGGGACAGACATTCTACGAGCAGTACTTC
>NA|TRBD2|TRBJ2-1|TRBV29-1
CSVEAGGTNEQFF
TGCAGCGTTGAGGCGGGAGGGACGAATGAGCAGTTCTTC
>NA|NA|TRBJ2-7|TRBV2
CASSENRGGPYEQYF
TGTGCCAGCAGTGAAAATCGCGGAGGCCCCTACGAGCAGTACTTC
>few|TRBD1|TRBJ1-2|TRBV20-1
CSASHFGQGGNGYTF
TGCAGTGCTAGTCACTTTGGACAGGGGGGAAATGGCTACACCTTC
>NA|TRBD1|TRBJ2-7|TRBV15
CATSRGTGQGVNEQYF
TGTGCCACCAGCCGAGGGACGGGACAGGGGGTCAACGAGCAGTACTTC
>NA|TRBD2|TRBJ2-2|TRBV28
CAILSGSRSTGELFF
TGTGCCATCCTTAGCGGGAGTCGCAGCACCGGGGAGCTGTTTTTT
>NA|NA|TRBJ1-2|TRBV19
CASSIGGRGELYGYTF
TGTGCCAGTAGTATAGGGGGCAGGGGCGAACTCTATGGCTACACCTTC
>NA|TRBD1|TRBJ1-1|TRBV28
CASSHRGQGFTEAFF
TGTGCCAGCAGTCACAGGGGACAGGGTTTCACTGAAGCTTTCTTT
>NA|NA|TRBJ1-1|TRBV28
CASSLRYTEAFF
TGTGCCAGCAGTCTCCGGTACACTGAAGCTTTCTTT
>NA|NA|TRBJ1-6|TRBV30
CAWSGRVGAYSPLHF
TGTGCCTGGAGTGGACGGGTAGGGGCCTATTCACCCCTCCACTTT
>NA|NA|TRBJ1-3|TRBV3-1/TRBV3-2
CASSRRDSGNTIYF
TGTGCCAGCAGCCGTCGTGACAGCGGAAACACCATATATTTT
>once|NA|TRBJ1-5|TRBV7-8
CASSLRRATGNQPQHF
TGTGCCAGCAGCTTACGGCGGGCGACGGGAAATCAGCCCCAGCATTTT
>NA|NA|TRBJ2-2|TRBV15
CATADDTGELFF
TGTGCCACCGCGGATGACACCGGGGAGCTGTTTTTT
>once|NA|TRBJ1-4|TRBV6-6
CASTQGRYEKLFF
TGTGCCAGCACGCAGGGGCGATACGAAAAACTGTTTTTT
>NA|TRBD1|TRBJ1-1|TRBV19
CASSPIPGQRENTEAFF
TGTGCCAGTAGTCCCATTCCGGGACAGAGAGAAAACACTGAAGCTTTCTTT
>NA|NA|TRBJ1-2|TRBV25-1
CASRGYSTNYGYTF
TGTGCCAGCAGAGGCTACAGTACAAACTATGGCTACACCTTC
>NA|NA|TRBJ1-1|TRBV30
CAWSVLDRNTEAFF
TGTGCCTGGAGTGTACTGGACAGGAACACTGAAGCTTTCTTT
>NA|TRBD2|TRBJ2-3|TRBV6-5
CASRGGFASTDTQYF
TGTGCCAGCAGGGGGGGGTTTGCTAGCACAGATACGCAGTATTTT
>NA|TRBD1|TRBJ1-3|TRBV30
CAWSRGTVRLGNTIYF
TGTGCCTGGAGCCGCGGGACAGTTAGACTTGGAAACACCATATATTTT
>NA|NA|TRBJ2-7|TRBV9
CASSGSGTLGREQYF
TGTGCCAGCAGCGGCTCCGGGACTCTAGGGAGGGAGCAGTACTTC
>NA|TRBD2|TRBJ2-7|TRBV7-8
CASSLVPLAGGREQYF
TGTGCCAGCAGCTTAGTGCCTCTAGCGGGAGGCAGAGAGCAGTACTTC